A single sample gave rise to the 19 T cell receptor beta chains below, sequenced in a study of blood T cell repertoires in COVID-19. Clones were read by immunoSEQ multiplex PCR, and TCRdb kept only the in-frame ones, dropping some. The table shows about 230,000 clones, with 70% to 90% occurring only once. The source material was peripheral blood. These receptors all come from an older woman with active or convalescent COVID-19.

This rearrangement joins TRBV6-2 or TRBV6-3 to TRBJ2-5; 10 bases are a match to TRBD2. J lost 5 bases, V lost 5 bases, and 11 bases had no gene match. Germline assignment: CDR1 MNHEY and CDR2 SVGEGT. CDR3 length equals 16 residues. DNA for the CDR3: TGTGCCAGCAGTCCGAGAAAAGCGGGGGGGCTGGAGACCCAGTACTTC. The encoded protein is CASSPRKAGGLETQYF.

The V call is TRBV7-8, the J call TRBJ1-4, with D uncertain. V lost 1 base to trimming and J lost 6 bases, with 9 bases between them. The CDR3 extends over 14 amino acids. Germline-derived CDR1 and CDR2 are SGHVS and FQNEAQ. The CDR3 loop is CASSLGRRDEKLFF. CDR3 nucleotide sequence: TGTGCCAGCAGCTTAGGCAGGAGGGATGAAAAACTGTTTTTT.

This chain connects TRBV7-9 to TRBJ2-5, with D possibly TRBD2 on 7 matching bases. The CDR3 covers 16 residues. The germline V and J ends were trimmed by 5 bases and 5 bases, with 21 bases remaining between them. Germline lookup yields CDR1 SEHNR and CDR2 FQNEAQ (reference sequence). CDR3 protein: CASSPPGGGVRETQYF. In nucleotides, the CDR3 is TGTGCCAGCAGCCCCCCGGGGGGCGGGGTCCGCGAGACCCAGTACTTC. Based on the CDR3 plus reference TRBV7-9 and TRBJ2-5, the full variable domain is DTGVSQNPRHKITKRGQNVTFRCDPISEHNRLYWYRQTLGQGPEFLTYFQNEAQLEKSRLLSDRFSAERPKGSFSTLEIQRTEQGDSAMYLCASSPPGGGVRETQYFGPGTRLLVL.

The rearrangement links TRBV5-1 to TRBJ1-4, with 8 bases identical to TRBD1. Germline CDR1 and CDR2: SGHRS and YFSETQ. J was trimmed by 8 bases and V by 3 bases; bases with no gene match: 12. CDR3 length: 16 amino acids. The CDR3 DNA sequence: TGCGCCAGCAGCTCAGGTCCTGCAGGGGGCGGCGAAAAACTGTTTTTT. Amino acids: CASSSGPAGGGEKLFF.

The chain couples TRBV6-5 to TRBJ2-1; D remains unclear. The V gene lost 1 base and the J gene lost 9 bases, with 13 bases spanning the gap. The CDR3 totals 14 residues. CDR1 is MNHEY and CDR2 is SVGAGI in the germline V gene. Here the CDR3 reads CASSYLGPVAEQFF. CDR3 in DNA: TGTGCCAGCAGTTACTTGGGCCCAGTTGCTGAGCAGTTCTTC.

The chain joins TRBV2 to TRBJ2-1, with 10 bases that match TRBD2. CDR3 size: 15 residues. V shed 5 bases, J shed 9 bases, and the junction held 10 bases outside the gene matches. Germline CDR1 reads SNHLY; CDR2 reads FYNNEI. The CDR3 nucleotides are TGTGCCAGCAGTTTTTTCCTAGCGGGAGTAACTGAGCAGTTCTTC. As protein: CASSFFLAGVTEQFF.

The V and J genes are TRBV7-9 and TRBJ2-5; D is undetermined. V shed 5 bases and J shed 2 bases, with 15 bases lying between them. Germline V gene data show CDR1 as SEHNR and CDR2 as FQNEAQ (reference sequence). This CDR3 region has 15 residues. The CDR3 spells CASSPQWSIQETQYF. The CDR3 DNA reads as TGTGCCAGCAGCCCCCAGTGGTCAATTCAAGAGACCCAGTACTTC.

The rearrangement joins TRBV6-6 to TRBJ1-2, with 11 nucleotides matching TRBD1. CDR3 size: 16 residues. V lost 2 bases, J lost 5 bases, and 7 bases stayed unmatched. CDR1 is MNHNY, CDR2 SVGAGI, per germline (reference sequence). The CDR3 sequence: CASSYPRDRGGYGYTF. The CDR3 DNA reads TGTGCCAGCAGTTACCCCCGGGACAGGGGGGGGTATGGCTACACCTTC.

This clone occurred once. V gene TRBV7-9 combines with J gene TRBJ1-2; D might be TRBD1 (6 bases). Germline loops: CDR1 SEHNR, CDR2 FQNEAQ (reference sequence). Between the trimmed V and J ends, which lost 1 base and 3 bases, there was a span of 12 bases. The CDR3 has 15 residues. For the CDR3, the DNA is TGTGCCAGCAGCTTAGGAGGGGGGGCGGACTATGGCTACACCTTC. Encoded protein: CASSLGGGADYGYTF.

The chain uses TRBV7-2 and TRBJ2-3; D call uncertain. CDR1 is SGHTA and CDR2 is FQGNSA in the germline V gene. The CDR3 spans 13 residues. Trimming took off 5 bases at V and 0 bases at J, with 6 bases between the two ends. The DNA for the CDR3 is TGTGCCAGCAGCCTCTATAGCACAGATACGCAGTATTTT. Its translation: CASSLYSTDTQYF.

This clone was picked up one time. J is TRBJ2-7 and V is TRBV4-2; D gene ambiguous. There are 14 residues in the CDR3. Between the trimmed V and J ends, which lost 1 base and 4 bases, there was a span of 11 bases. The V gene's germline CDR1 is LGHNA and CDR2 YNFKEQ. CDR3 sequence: CASSQGPKEYEQYF. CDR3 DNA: TGTGCCAGCAGCCAAGGCCCAAAGGAGTACGAGCAGTACTTC.

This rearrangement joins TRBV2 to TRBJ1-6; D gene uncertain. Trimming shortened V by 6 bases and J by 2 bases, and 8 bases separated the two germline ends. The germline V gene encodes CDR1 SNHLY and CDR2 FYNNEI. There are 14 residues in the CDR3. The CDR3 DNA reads TGTGCCAGCAGAACAGATACCTATAATTCACCCCTCCACTTT. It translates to CASRTDTYNSPLHF.

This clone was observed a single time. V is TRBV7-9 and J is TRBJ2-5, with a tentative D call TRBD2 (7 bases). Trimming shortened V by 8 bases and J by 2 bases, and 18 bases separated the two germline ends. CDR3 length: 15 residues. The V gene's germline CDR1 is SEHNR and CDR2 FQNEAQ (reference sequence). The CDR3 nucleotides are TGTGCCAGCGAGGACCGCGGGGGCCTACAAGAGACCCAGTACTTC. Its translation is CASEDRGGLQETQYF.

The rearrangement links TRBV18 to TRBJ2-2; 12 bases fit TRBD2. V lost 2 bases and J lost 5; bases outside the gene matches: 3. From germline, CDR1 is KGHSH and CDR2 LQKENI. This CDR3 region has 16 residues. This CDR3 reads CASSPGLAGSTGELFF. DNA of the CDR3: TGTGCCAGCTCACCAGGACTAGCGGGAAGTACCGGGGAGCTGTTTTTT.

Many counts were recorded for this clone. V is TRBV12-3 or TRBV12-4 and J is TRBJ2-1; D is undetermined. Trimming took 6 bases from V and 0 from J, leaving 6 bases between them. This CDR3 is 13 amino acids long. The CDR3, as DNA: TGTGCCAGCAGGCGGAGCTCCTACAATGAGCAGTTCTTC. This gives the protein CASRRSSYNEQFF.

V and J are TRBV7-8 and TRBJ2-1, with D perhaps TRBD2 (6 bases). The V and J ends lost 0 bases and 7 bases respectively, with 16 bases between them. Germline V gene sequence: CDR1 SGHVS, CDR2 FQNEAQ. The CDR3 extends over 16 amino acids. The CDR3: CASSLAGRTTQNEQFF. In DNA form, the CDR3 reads TGTGCCAGCAGCTTAGCGGGGCGGACTACGCAGAATGAGCAGTTCTTC.

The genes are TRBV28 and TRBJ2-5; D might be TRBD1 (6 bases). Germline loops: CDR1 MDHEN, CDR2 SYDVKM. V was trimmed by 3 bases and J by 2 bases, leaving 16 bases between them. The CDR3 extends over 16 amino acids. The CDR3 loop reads CASSFSVGTLQETQYF. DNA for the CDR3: TGTGCCAGCAGTTTTTCAGTCGGGACACTGCAAGAGACCCAGTACTTC.

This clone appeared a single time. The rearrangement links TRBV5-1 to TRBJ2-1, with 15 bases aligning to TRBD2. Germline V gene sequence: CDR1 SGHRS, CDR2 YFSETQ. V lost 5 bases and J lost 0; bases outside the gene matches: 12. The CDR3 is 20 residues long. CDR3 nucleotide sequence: TGCGCCAGCAGGGCCGCCTTAGGACTAGCGGGAGGGAGCTCCTACAATGAGCAGTTCTTC. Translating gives CASRAALGLAGGSSYNEQFF.

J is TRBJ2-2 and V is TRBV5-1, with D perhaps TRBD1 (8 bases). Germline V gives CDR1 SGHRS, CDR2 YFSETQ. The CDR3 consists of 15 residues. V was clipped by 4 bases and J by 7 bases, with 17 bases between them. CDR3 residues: CASSPTGGGSGELFF. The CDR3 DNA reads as TGCGCCAGCAGCCCCACAGGGGGGGGCAGCGGGGAGCTGTTTTTT.